These 20 T cell receptor beta chains share one sample of origin, sequenced in a study of vaccination and CD4 T cells after COVID-19. Sequence data for DNA of cultured CD4+ T cells were generated by the Oncomine TCR Beta short-read assay. TCRdb reprocessed the PCR reads with MiXCR, giving one entry per CDR3 protein. The table has 16,000 or so distinct CDR3 sequences, 44% seen once; the top ten hold around 7.3%. Treatment: approximately 11-day PBMC culture with coronavirus spike peptide pools or control peptides (ViraFEST assay). The antigens these receptors bind are not known. Sequencing was performed on CD4+ T cells from blood, cultured in vitro, taken after SARS-CoV-2 vaccination. The origin of the receptors is a human donor who had recovered from COVID-19.

This clonotype was detected once. The rearrangement uses TRBV5-1 and TRBJ1-4; D unclear. Germline CDR1 and CDR2: SGHRS and YFSETQ. Trimming shortened V by 1 base and J by 4 bases, and 14 bases separated the two germline ends. This CDR3 comprises 16 residues. The CDR3, as DNA: TGCGCCAGCAGCTTGCGGTCGACAACCGTTAATGAAAAACTGTTTTTT. This sequence encodes CASSLRSTTVNEKLFF.

This clonotype was observed a handful of times. The rearrangement joins TRBV6-4 to TRBJ1-2; 9 bases match TRBD1. Germline-derived CDR1 and CDR2 are MRHNA and SNTAGT. CDR3 size: 13 residues. V gave up 6 bases and J gave up 8 bases; unmatched junction bases: 7. CDR3 loop: CASRTGQGRGYTF. The CDR3 nucleotides are TGTGCCAGCAGGACGGGACAGGGTCGGGGCTACACCTTC.

This clonotype turned up a few times. V is TRBV10-3 and J is TRBJ2-1; the match to TRBD1 covers 8 bases. Germline V gene data show CDR1 as ENHRY and CDR2 as SYGVKD. Losses at the gene ends were 0 bases for V and 7 bases for J; bases not matched to a gene: 8. The length of the CDR3 is 16 residues. The CDR3 loop reads CAISESDRVKGNEQFF. The CDR3 DNA is TGTGCCATCAGTGAGTCGGACAGGGTGAAGGGAAATGAGCAGTTCTTC.

The chain joins TRBV20-1 to TRBJ2-2; D gene uncertain. The CDR3 covers 13 residues. V lost 3 bases to trimming and J lost 1 base, with 6 bases between them. Germline V lookup: CDR1 DFQATT, CDR2 SNEGSKA (reference sequence). In nucleotides, the CDR3 is TGCAGTGCTAGTTCCGAGAACACCGGGGAGCTGTTTTTT. It yields the protein CSASSENTGELFF.

The genes are TRBV6-4 and TRBJ2-2; D remains ambiguous. The CDR3 consists of 13 residues. Germline loops: CDR1 MRHNA, CDR2 SNTAGT. V lost 0 bases to trimming and J lost 6 bases, with 5 bases between them. CDR3 amino acids: CASSDSSAGELFF. The CDR3 region has the DNA TGTGCCAGCAGTGACTCCAGCGCCGGGGAGCTGTTTTTT.

The V gene is TRBV11-2, the J gene TRBJ2-1, with D perhaps matching TRBD1 (6 bases). The CDR3 has 13 residues. Germline V CDR1 and CDR2: SGHAT, FQNNGV. Trimming pared 4 bases from V and 6 bases from J, leaving 10 bases between. The CDR3 reads CASSSRQANEQFF. The CDR3 DNA follows: TGTGCCAGCAGCTCCCGACAGGCCAATGAGCAGTTCTTC.

The gene calls are TRBV11-2 and TRBJ2-5, with 8 bases matching TRBD2. Germline lookup yields CDR1 SGHAT and CDR2 FQNNGV. This CDR3 is 15 amino acids long. The trim removed 5 bases at V and 2 bases at J, leaving 7 bases unmatched. The CDR3 is CASSPGGRLQETQYF. The CDR3 bases are TGTGCCAGCAGCCCGGGGGGGCGGTTACAAGAGACCCAGTACTTC.

The chain is built from TRBV18 and TRBJ1-5; D is ambiguous. Per germline, CDR1 KGHSH and CDR2 LQKENI. V dropped 6 bases and J dropped 0 bases, with 6 bases sitting between them. The CDR3 loop spans 13 amino acids. The CDR3, as DNA: TGTGCCAGCTCCATGGATAGCAATCAGCCCCAGCATTTT. Its translation: CASSMDSNQPQHF.

This chain links TRBV20-1 with TRBJ2-3; 7 nucleotides line up with TRBD2. This CDR3 is 17 amino acids long. V dropped 4 bases and J dropped 3; count of bases not matched to a gene: 16. Germline loops: CDR1 DFQATT, CDR2 SNEGSKA (reference sequence). This CDR3 reads CSATAVGGRSATDTQYF. The CDR3, as DNA: TGCAGTGCTACCGCTGTGGGCGGGAGATCAGCGACAGATACGCAGTATTTT.

The rearrangement links TRBV4-3 to TRBJ2-1; 12 bases are shared with TRBD2. With 1 base clipped from V and 4 bases from J, the junction kept 2 bases outside the gene matches. Germline values: CDR1 LGHNA, CDR2 YSLEER. This CDR3 is 16 amino acids long. The CDR3 spells CASSQGLAGGYNEQFF. Written as DNA, the CDR3 is TGCGCCAGCAGCCAAGGGCTAGCGGGAGGGTACAATGAGCAGTTCTTC.

The count of this clonotype is one. J is TRBJ1-1 and V is TRBV2, with 7 bases matching TRBD1. The germline gives CDR1 SNHLY, CDR2 FYNNEI. The length of the CDR3 is 15 residues. With V trimmed by 4 bases and J by 9 bases, 14 bases remained unmatched. The CDR3 DNA is TGTGCCAGCAGTGTAACCGACCTGGCAGGGGGAAAAGCTTTCTTT. Its translation is CASSVTDLAGGKAFF. Supplemented by reference TRBV2 and TRBJ1-1, the full variable domain reads EPEVTQTPSHQVTQMGQEVILRCVPISNHLYFYWYRQILGQKVEFLVSFYNNEISEKSEIFDDQFSVERPDGSNFTLKIRSTKLEDSAMYFCASSVTDLAGGKAFFGQGTRLTVV.

V and J are TRBV11-2 and TRBJ2-5, with D unclear. Germline-derived CDR1 and CDR2 are SGHAT and FQNNGV. V lost 0 bases and J 5 bases, leaving 7 bases between the germline ends. The CDR3 is made up of 13 amino acids. Written as DNA, the CDR3 is TGTGCCAGCAGCTTAGACAGGTCGGAGACCCAGTACTTC. Its translation is CASSLDRSETQYF.

Only a few counts were recorded for this clonotype. V usage is TRBV20-1 and J usage is TRBJ1-2; D possibly corresponds to TRBD1 (6 bases). This CDR3 has 13 amino acids. Germline V gene lookup returns CDR1 DFQATT and CDR2 SNEGSKA (reference sequence). Deletions cut 5 bases from V and 0 bases from J, with 10 bases between. CDR3 in DNA: TGCAGTGCTGATACAGGGTCTAACTATGGCTACACCTTC. This sequence encodes CSADTGSNYGYTF.

The sample holds a few counts of this clonotype. This chain uses TRBV6-2 or TRBV6-3 with TRBJ2-2; D remains unclear. Germline loops: CDR1 MNHEY, CDR2 SVGEGT. V dropped 2 bases and J dropped 3 bases, with 4 bases sitting between them. This CDR3 has 13 residues. The CDR3 loop reads CASSYRDTGELFF. The CDR3 nucleotides read TGTGCCAGCAGTTACAGGGACACCGGGGAGCTGTTTTTT.

This clonotype showed up just a few times. The V gene is TRBV29-1, the J gene TRBJ1-1; TRBD1 matches at 7 bases. After removal of 7 bases from V and 1 base from J, the junction contained 6 bases not matched to a gene. This CDR3 spans 13 amino acids. Germline assignment: CDR1 SQVTM and CDR2 ANQGSEA. The CDR3 region has the DNA TGCAGCGCACAGGGACAGACGAACACTGAAGCTTTCTTT. This gives the protein CSAQGQTNTEAFF. The entire variable domain, with the rest obtained from reference TRBV29-1 and TRBJ1-1, is as follows: SAVISQKPSRDICQRGTSLTIQCQVDSQVTMMFWYRQQPGQSLTLIATANQGSEATYESGFVIDKFPISRPNLTFSTLTVSNMSPEDSSIYLCSAQGQTNTEAFFGQGTRLTVV.

This chain uses TRBV28 with TRBJ2-5, with 11 bases aligning to TRBD2. CDR1 and CDR2 from the germline V gene are MDHEN and SYDVKM. The CDR3 loop spans 19 amino acids. Trimming removed 6 bases from V and 4 bases from J; junction bases left unmatched: 19. CDR3 coding DNA: TGTGCCAGCAGGTCGGGGACCTCTCGGCTAGCGGGAGGTACAGAGACCCAGTACTTC. Translating it yields CASRSGTSRLAGGTETQYF.

V and J are TRBV19 and TRBJ2-3, with D unclear. Germline lookup yields CDR1 LNHDA and CDR2 SQIVND (reference sequence). Trimming left V 0 bases short and J 3 bases short, with 7 bases between. This CDR3 contains 14 residues. The CDR3 bases are TGTGCCAGTAGTATAGAGATGGCGACAGATACGCAGTATTTT. This encodes CASSIEMATDTQYF.

This clonotype turned up a few times. The chain recombines TRBV12-3 or TRBV12-4 with TRBJ2-7, with D tentatively TRBD1 (6 bases). The CDR3 is 15 amino acids. Trimming shortened V by 6 bases and J by 0 bases, and 15 bases separated the two germline ends. CDR3 DNA sequence: TGTGCCAGCAGCGAGACCGGGACATCCTCCTACGAGCAGTACTTC. Translating gives CASSETGTSSYEQYF.

The chain's CDR3 is CASSLSGLDTQYF. CDR3 DNA: TGTGCCAGCAGCTTAAGTGGTCTAGATACGCAGTATTTT. The rearrangement links TRBV7-3 to TRBJ2-3; no definite D call. The germline CDR1 and CDR2 sequences are SGHTA and FQGTGA. CDR3 length: 13 residues. With 1 base removed from V and 5 bases from J, the gap between germline ends came to 7 bases.

In its sample, this clonotype was seen a few times. The chain uses TRBV10-2 and TRBJ2-1; D is possibly TRBD1 or TRBD2 (5 bases each). V shed 7 bases and J shed 9 bases, with 13 bases lying between them. Germline-derived CDR1 and CDR2 are WSHSY and SAAADI. CDR3 length: 12 amino acids. CDR3 bases: TGCGCCAGCACCCAGGGACGCCTTGAGCAGTTCTTC. Protein product: CASTQGRLEQFF.